These T cell receptor beta chains were read from a single sample in a study of Tregs in tolerant kidney transplant recipients. The data were produced by immunoSEQ multiplex PCR, yet TCRdb's version contains in-frame clones alone and is incomplete. The sample shows about 110,000 clones, nearly 90% of them seen only once. This material consisted of CD4+ T cells from blood, taken before the transplant. The receptors derive from a human donor who received a combined kidney and bone marrow transplant. The CDR3 runs from the conserved cysteine through the conserved F or W. Fields, in order: clone size, J gene, V gene, D gene, CDR3 length, CDR3 DNA, CDR3 protein. D genes are given only for firm matches. Size is stated for part of the rows, as once, few or many counts, or as a class when the clone is expanded.

>few|TRBJ1-3|TRBV2|-|13
TGTGCCAGCAGGGCCCTCTCTGGAAACACCATATATTTT
CASRALSGNTIYF
>-|TRBJ2-5|TRBV6-6|TRBD2|13
TGTGCCAGCAGTTATGCGGGAGGGAAGACCCAGTACTTC
CASSYAGGKTQYF
>-|TRBJ1-2|TRBV19|TRBD1|13
TGTGCCAGTAGCCGACAGGGGTTTTATGGCTACACCTTC
CASSRQGFYGYTF
>-|TRBJ1-1|TRBV5-1|-|15
TGCGCCAGCAGCTCTCACGGACTTTCGAACACTGAAGCTTTCTTT
CASSSHGLSNTEAFF
>-|TRBJ2-3|TRBV9|-|13
TGTGCCAGCAGCGTTGGAGGTGGAGATACGCAGTATTTT
CASSVGGGDTQYF
>-|TRBJ2-2|TRBV12-5|TRBD2|14
TGTGCTAGTGGCGAGTGGCGGGGGTCCGGGGAGCTGTTTTTT
CASGEWRGSGELFF
>-|TRBJ2-1|TRBV5-4|TRBD2|15
TGTGCCAGCAGCGGACCGGGACTAGCGGGCAATGAGCAGTTCTTC
CASSGPGLAGNEQFF
>-|TRBJ2-1|TRBV5-5|TRBD1|14
TGTGCCAGCAGGCGACAACAGGGGTGGGATGAGCAGTTCTTC
CASRRQQGWDEQFF
>-|TRBJ2-1|TRBV5-1|TRBD2|15
TGCGCCAGCAGCCCAAGGACTAGCGCCTACAATGAGCAGTTCTTC
CASSPRTSAYNEQFF
>-|TRBJ1-2|TRBV7-9|TRBD1|16
TGTGCCAGCAGCCCGGGACAGGGGGATCCGTACTATGGCTACACCTTC
CASSPGQGDPYYGYTF
>-|TRBJ1-5|TRBV6-5|-|13
TGTGCCAGCAGTGAAACTCCGGGTCAGCCCCAGCATTTT
CASSETPGQPQHF
>-|TRBJ1-1|TRBV2|-|15
TGTGCCAGCAGGGTAGACAGGTCTGGGAACACTGAAGCTTTCTTT
CASRVDRSGNTEAFF
>-|TRBJ2-7|TRBV4-3|-|16
TGCGCCAGCAGCCGAACTCAGGGATCACGCAACTACGAGCAGTACTTC
CASSRTQGSRNYEQYF
>-|TRBJ2-3|TRBV5-4|-|12
TGTGCCAGCAGCTTGGGTCGGGATACGCAGTATTTT
CASSLGRDTQYF
>-|TRBJ2-2|TRBV5-4|TRBD1|16
TGTGCCAGCAGCTTGGAGGGGGCCAGGAACACCGGGGAGCTGTTTTTT
CASSLEGARNTGELFF
>-|TRBJ2-7|TRBV27|TRBD1|14
TGTGCCAGCAGTCAATCGACAGGGTGGGACGAGCAGTACTTC
CASSQSTGWDEQYF
>-|TRBJ2-2|TRBV25-1|-|14
TGTGCCAGCAGTACACGGGTCAACACCGGGGAGCTGTTTTTT
CASSTRVNTGELFF
>-|TRBJ2-5|TRBV5-1|-|14
TGCGCCAGCAGCCTGCGGCCTAGGGGGGAGACCCAGTACTTC
CASSLRPRGETQYF
>-|TRBJ2-3|TRBV27|TRBD1|17
TGTGCCAGCAGTTTTCGGACAGGGGGCACCCACACAGATACGCAGTATTTT
CASSFRTGGTHTDTQYF
>once|TRBJ2-2|TRBV10-3|-|14
TGTGCCATCAAGGGGACACCCAACACCGGGGAGCTGTTTTTT
CAIKGTPNTGELFF
>-|TRBJ2-2|TRBV4-3|-|17
TGCGCCAGCAGCCAAGGTCGGGGGGCAGCGAACACCGGGGAGCTGTTTTTT
CASSQGRGAANTGELFF
>-|TRBJ1-2|TRBV4-1|-|13
TGCGCCAGCAGCCAAGAACAGGGTTATGGCTACACCTTC
CASSQEQGYGYTF
>-|TRBJ2-7|TRBV2|TRBD2|14
TGTGCCAGCGTTCAAGCGGGAATATCCTACGAGCAGTACTTC
CASVQAGISYEQYF
>once|TRBJ2-1|TRBV11-3|-|11
TGTGCCAGCAGCATGGAGGGTGAGCAGTTCTTC
CASSMEGEQFF
>-|TRBJ1-1|TRBV6-5|TRBD1|15
TGTGCCAGCAGTTCGCGAAGGGGGCTCAGCACTGAAGCTTTCTTT
CASSSRRGLSTEAFF
>-|TRBJ2-7|TRBV5-1|-|13
TGCGCCAGCAGCTTGGACAACGCCTACGAGCAGTACTTC
CASSLDNAYEQYF
>-|TRBJ2-7|TRBV7-9|TRBD2|16
TGTGCCAGCAGCTTATCCGCTGGGGCTAGCGGTTACGAGCAGTACTTC
CASSLSAGASGYEQYF
>-|TRBJ2-3|TRBV28|-|15
TGTGCCAGCAGTTTTCCCCGCGGGTTGGGGAATACGCAGTATTTT
CASSFPRGLGNTQYF
>-|TRBJ2-3|TRBV4-2|-|13
TGTGCCAGCAGCCAAGATGTCCAAGATACGCAGTATTTT
CASSQDVQDTQYF
>-|TRBJ1-2|TRBV9|-|14
TGTGCCAGCAGCGTAGGGCACAGCTACTATGGCTACACCTTC
CASSVGHSYYGYTF
>-|TRBJ2-1|TRBV7-2|-|15
TGTGCCAGCAGCTTAGAACGGAGGTCCTACAATGAGCAGTTCTTC
CASSLERRSYNEQFF
>few|TRBJ2-2|TRBV4-2|TRBD2|16
TGTGCCAGCAGCCTCCTAGCGGGGGGAAATGCCGGGGAGCTGTTTTTT
CASSLLAGGNAGELFF
>-|TRBJ1-2|TRBV30|-|12
TGTGCCTGGAGTGTACAGGGCCATGGCTACACCTTC
CAWSVQGHGYTF
>once|TRBJ1-1|TRBV6-6|-|13
TGTGCCAGCAGTTACTCCAGGGATCCTGAAGCTTTCTTT
CASSYSRDPEAFF
>once|TRBJ2-7|TRBV27|-|14
TGTGCCAGCAGACCCTACGACACTAGCTACGAGCAGTACTTC
CASRPYDTSYEQYF
>-|TRBJ2-7|TRBV11-2|-|15
TGTGCCAGCAGCTCCCCGAGGGGAGGCCTCTACGAGCAGTACTTC
CASSSPRGGLYEQYF
>-|TRBJ1-2|TRBV7-2|-|15
TGTGCCAGCAGCTTAGCGCTCGGCCAACTATCCGGCTACACCTTC
CASSLALGQLSGYTF
>-|TRBJ2-5|TRBV6-6|-|15
TGTGCCAGCATGGACTTGATGCTGGGTGGAGAGACCCAGTACTTC
CASMDLMLGGETQYF
>-|TRBJ1-4|TRBV5-1|TRBD1|18
TGCGCCAGCAGCTTGGCTCCGGGACAGGGGGTATCTAATGAAAAACTGTTTTTT
CASSLAPGQGVSNEKLFF
>-|TRBJ2-7|TRBV7-2|TRBD2|13
TGTGCCAGCAGCGTACTTAGCGGGGGGGCAGGGAGCTTC
CASSVLSGGAGSF
>-|TRBJ2-1|TRBV7-2|TRBD1|14
TGTGCCAGCAGACGGGACAGGAGAATCGATGAGCAGTTCTTC
CASRRDRRIDEQFF
>-|TRBJ2-1|TRBV28|TRBD2|19
TGTGCCAGCGGTGGGGGACTAGCGGGAGGGAGGGGTACCTACAATGAGCAGTTCTTC
CASGGGLAGGRGTYNEQFF
>-|TRBJ2-7|TRBV5-4|-|14
TGTGCCAGCAGCTTAGCATATAACTCCTACGAGCAGTACTTC
CASSLAYNSYEQYF
>few|TRBJ1-1|TRBV5-5|-|12
TGTGCCAGCAGCCCGACAGACCAAGAAGCTTTCTTT
CASSPTDQEAFF
>-|TRBJ2-3|TRBV6-5|-|12
TGTGCCAGCAGGCGAACAGGGCCTACGCAGTATTTT
CASRRTGPTQYF
>few|TRBJ2-3|TRBV5-6|-|16
TGTGCCAGCAGCGTGCCGGGACTCGTTAACACAGATACGCAGTATTTT
CASSVPGLVNTDTQYF
>-|TRBJ2-3|TRBV5-1|-|12
TGCGCCAGCAGCCCGTACACAGATACGCAGTATTTT
CASSPYTDTQYF